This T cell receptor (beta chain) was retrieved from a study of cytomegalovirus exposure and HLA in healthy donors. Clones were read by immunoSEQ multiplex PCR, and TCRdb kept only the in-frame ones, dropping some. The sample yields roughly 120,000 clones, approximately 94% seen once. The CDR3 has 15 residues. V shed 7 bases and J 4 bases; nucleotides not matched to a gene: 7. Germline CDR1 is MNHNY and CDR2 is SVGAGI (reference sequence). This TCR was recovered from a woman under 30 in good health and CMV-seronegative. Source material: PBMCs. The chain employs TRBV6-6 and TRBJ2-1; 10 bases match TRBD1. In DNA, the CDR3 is TGTGCCAGCAACATCCCGGGACAGGGGTACAATGAGCAGTTCTTC. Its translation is CASNIPGQGYNEQFF.